The T cell receptor beta chain described here comes from a study of T cells after yellow fever vaccination. MiXCR, applied by TCRdb to the 5' RACE reads, yields one record per CDR3 protein. The profile shows under 600,000 distinct CDR3 sequences, roughly 13% of them singletons. In this sample, this clonotype turned up a few times. Germline V gene sequence: CDR1 GTSNPN, CDR2 SVGIG (reference sequence). V gave up 0 bases and J gave up 7 bases, with 15 bases separating them. This CDR3 comprises 14 residues. The chain joins TRBV30 to TRBJ2-5, with D tentatively TRBD1 (5 bases). The sample here was PBMCs, taken on the day of the yellow fever booster vaccination. The source is a man aged 30-40 years who received the YFV17D yellow fever vaccine. The CDR3 DNA reads as TGTGCCTGGAGTGTGGGTGGGGCTAGTGGGACCCAGTACTTC. It codes for CAWSVGGASGTQYF.